This T cell receptor beta chain was sequenced in a study of T cells after yellow fever vaccination (dated by TCRdb to between 2018 and 2021). With respect to the entire study: The SMART-Seq v4 Ultra Low Input RNA kit was used to prepare libraries from fractions with low cell numbers. To follow T-cell clones before and after primary and booster YFV17D yellow fever vaccination, bulk TCR alpha and beta repertoires were sequenced over time. Two healthy male donors, one aged 18 to 30 and one aged 30 to 40 years, made up the cohort. Bulk PBMC replicates and cell subsets were isolated from blood drawn at multiple timepoints before and after both primary and secondary immunization. The paper as a whole reports these results and caveats: FACS-sorted repertoires could contain abundant contaminating clonotypes from the bulk population, so computational filtering was required. A small fraction of clonotypes appeared in both the CD4 and CD8 compartments, likely as a result of convergent recombination. The secondary T-cell response was found to be weaker but faster than the primary response, with a peak reached on day 5 rather than on day 15. Most clones expanded after primary vaccination were re-detected after the booster (almost 97% of CD4 and approximately 85% of CD8), suggesting broad memory maintenance. The study included only a couple of donors, which limits how far the findings can be generalized.

V is reduced by 0 bases and J by 8 bases, leaving a spacing of 10 bases between them. Including the terminal cysteine and phenylalanine, the CDR3 comprises 13 residues. Left in the record is the CDR3 DNA by itself, 39 bases read in frame from the first base. CDR1 and CDR2, per the germline V gene (reference sequence), are LNHNV and YYDKDF. A remark on this clonotype: Its recognized antigen is unknown. Base quality data are lacking; no much larger clone is found one base away.

Reading the label with the study, this specimen's treatment or condition is: live attenuated yellow fever vaccine strain. Two biological replicates of bulk PBMCs were collected at each blood-draw timepoint. A standard Ficoll-Paque protocol was used to isolate PBMCs from peripheral blood. TriZol was used to extract RNA from bulk PBMCs, from CD4 and CD8 fractions, and from dextramer-positive and dextramer-negative fractions. This sample was sequenced with an Illumina NovaSeq 6000. TCR cDNA was made using 5'RACE template switching, a step that added a universal primer site and unique molecular identifiers. Priming of cDNA synthesis was performed from both the TCR alpha and TCR beta constant segments. Library amplification involved two PCR steps, and the second step added sample barcodes and sequencing adapters. Sequencing of the libraries was done on either Illumina HiSeq 2500 (2x100 bp) or NovaSeq (2x150 bp). In the paper's pipeline: Demultiplexing of reads and collapsing into UMI consensus sequences were performed with MIGEC, and V(D)J alignment was carried out with MiXCR. Clonotypes responding to the vaccine were identified with edgeR on replicate PBMC samples, with the criteria of FDR below 0.01 and a log2 fold change above 5 up to day 15. Bulk clonotypes were assigned CD4 or CD8 identity according to which sequenced CD4 or CD8 repertoire held them at higher abundance. In-frame beta chains were kept once TCRdb had trimmed the public reads at Q25 with fastp and called clones with MiXCR. Each CDR3 protein appears once, grouped with its most common genes and DNA. The V and J calls, along with clone size, are taken from TCRdb and not from the paper's own processing. Counted in this sample were about 430,000 distinct CDR3 sequences; approximately 19% of them appeared once. The ten largest clones represent roughly a sixth of the sample.

The rearranged chain carries TRBV15 and TRBJ1-2; no D segment can be confidently identified. This sample comprised PBMCs, obtained before the yellow fever booster vaccination. The source of this sequence is a man younger than 35 who received the YFV17D yellow fever vaccine. CDR3 reads: CATSRDEGRGYTF. The DNA sequence is as follows: TGTGCCACCAGCAGAGATGAGGGAAGGGGCTACACCTTC.